Below, 13 T cell receptor beta chains from the same sample are listed, as sequenced in a study of T cell repertoires in cytomegalovirus infection. Each CDR3 protein is one row after TCRdb ran MiXCR on the reads. The sample consists of about 470,000 distinct CDR3 sequences, under 45% of them appearing once. No antigen is known for these receptors. The material was cultured PBMCs, obtained from culture after CMV antigen stimulation. These receptor sequences come from a human donor in good health (CMV status not recorded). Some clones in this sample may be carry-over from other donors' samples.

The V gene is TRBV7-2, the J gene TRBJ1-3, with 7 bases lining up with TRBD1. Germline-derived CDR1 and CDR2 are SGHTA and FQGNSA. The CDR3 has 15 residues. Trimming removed 5 bases from V and 0 bases from J; junction bases left unmatched: 4. CDR3 DNA: TGTGCCAGCAGCGGGGACAGCCACTCTGGAAACACCATATATTTT. As protein: CASSGDSHSGNTIYF.

This chain links TRBV12-3 or TRBV12-4 with TRBJ2-2; D is unclear. This CDR3 spans 14 amino acids. Trimming removed 5 bases at V and 1 base at J, with 8 bases between. The CDR3 sequence is CASSPTQNTGELFF. In DNA form, the CDR3 reads TGTGCCAGCAGTCCCACACAGAACACCGGGGAGCTGTTTTTT.

This clonotype was recorded once. V and J are TRBV18 and TRBJ2-1, with 8 bases identical to TRBD2. V shed 3 bases and J 9 bases; nucleotides not matched to a gene: 7. The length of the CDR3 is 14 residues. Germline V CDR1 and CDR2: KGHSH, LQKENI. Written as DNA, the CDR3 is TGTGCCAGCTCACCTCGACGGGAGGGGACTGAGCAGTTCTTC. This gives the protein CASSPRREGTEQFF. Drawing the rest from reference TRBV18 and TRBJ2-1, the complete variable domain is NAGVMQNPRHLVRRRGQEARLRCSPMKGHSHVYWYRQLPEEGLKFMVYLQKENIIDESGMPKERFSAEFPKEGPSILRIQQVVRGDSAAYFCASSPRREGTEQFFGPGTRLTVL.

This sequence joins TRBV6-6 and TRBJ2-1, with 13 positions matching TRBD2. Looked up from germline, CDR1 is MNHNY and CDR2 is SVGAGI (reference sequence). This CDR3 spans 15 amino acids. V trimming: 5 bases; J trimming: 9 bases; junction bases outside the gene matches: 7. The CDR3 DNA reads as TGTGCCAGCAGTACCACTAGCGGGGGGGGTGCTGAGCAGTTCTTC. Its translation is CASSTTSGGGAEQFF.

V gene TRBV6-1 combines with J gene TRBJ1-2, with 7 bases lining up with TRBD1. Germline CDR1 and CDR2: MNHNS and SASEGT. CDR3 length: 13 amino acids. The junction had 9 bases not matched to a gene; V was cut back by 4 bases and J by 10 bases. CDR3 sequence reads: CASSGTGPLDYTF. Here the CDR3 DNA reads TGTGCCAGCAGTGGGACAGGACCGTTAGACTACACCTTC.

The rearrangement joins TRBV2 to TRBJ2-2; TRBD2 is a possible D gene (5 bases). Germline V CDR1 and CDR2: SNHLY, FYNNEI. Trimming took off 3 bases at V and 0 bases at J, with 26 bases between the two ends. This CDR3 comprises 21 residues. The CDR3 coding sequence is TGTGCCAGCAGTGACGGTCCCGGCGGTGAGGGCCCAGGAGCGAACACCGGGGAGCTGTTTTTT. The encoded protein is CASSDGPGGEGPGANTGELFF.

The CDR3, as DNA: TGCGCCAGCAGCTCGCACCATGGTACCTACGAGCAGTACTTC. Amino acid sequence: CASSSHHGTYEQYF. The chain recombines TRBV5-1 with TRBJ2-7; D is ambiguous. The V gene lost 3 bases and the J gene lost 2 bases, with 12 bases spanning the gap. CDR1 and CDR2 (germline): SGHRS, YFSETQ. The CDR3 contains 14 residues.

CDR3 in DNA: TGTGCCAGCAGCGGAAGGGACGGGCAAGAGACCCAGTACTTC. Residues: CASSGRDGQETQYF. The V gene is TRBV5-3, the J gene TRBJ2-5, with D perhaps TRBD1 or TRBD2 (5 bases each). TRBV5-3 counts as an open reading frame of uncertain function. This CDR3 region has 14 residues. V was shortened by 8 bases and J by 2 bases, with 16 bases between the two germline ends.

The rearrangement links TRBV28 to TRBJ2-3; possibly TRBD2 for D (6 bases). Germline V gives CDR1 MDHEN, CDR2 SYDVKM. The CDR3 is made up of 15 amino acids. The V gene lost 5 bases and the J gene lost 7 bases, with 19 bases spanning the gap. This CDR3 is CASSETGTLTYTQYF. In nucleotides, the CDR3 is TGTGCCAGCAGTGAAACCGGGACTCTTACTTATACGCAGTATTTT. The whole variable domain, remainder taken from reference TRBV28 and TRBJ2-3, is DVKVTQSSRYLVKRTGEKVFLECVQDMDHENMFWYRQDPGLGLRLIYFSYDVKMKEKGDIPEGYSVSREKKERFSLILESASTNQTSMYLCASSETGTLTYTQYFGPGTRLTVL.

This clonotype was recorded a few times. The rearrangement joins TRBV7-2 to TRBJ2-1, with D unresolved. The CDR3 runs 15 residues. CDR1 SGHTA and CDR2 FQGNSA come from the germline V gene. The V end lost 2 bases, the J end lost 0 bases, and 8 bases lay between the germline ends. The CDR3 DNA reads as TGTGCCAGCAGCTTAAGGCCAGACTCCTACAATGAGCAGTTCTTC. This sequence encodes CASSLRPDSYNEQFF.

The chain employs TRBV19 and TRBJ2-7, with TRBD2 matching 9 bases. Germline V lookup: CDR1 LNHDA, CDR2 SQIVND (reference sequence). Unmatched junction bases numbered 4, after V lost 5 bases and J lost 5 bases. CDR3 length equals 13 residues. DNA of the CDR3: TGTGCCAGTAGTGCGGGGGGGTCTGACGAGCAGTACTTC. Its translation is CASSAGGSDEQYF.

The V call is TRBV20-1, the J call TRBJ2-1; 7 bases agree with TRBD2. The CDR3 covers 14 residues. Looked up from germline, CDR1 is DFQATT and CDR2 is SNEGSKA (reference sequence). The junction had 14 bases not matched to a gene; V was cut back by 6 bases and J by 9 bases. The CDR3 spells CSAKEGGPRSEQFF. Here the CDR3 DNA reads TGCAGTGCGAAGGAGGGAGGGCCTCGGAGTGAGCAGTTCTTC.

The V gene is TRBV6-1, the J gene TRBJ2-1, with TRBD2 as a possible D gene (5 bases). This CDR3 comprises 14 residues. V was shortened by 8 bases and J by 0 bases, with 11 bases between the two germline ends. Germline values: CDR1 MNHNS, CDR2 SASEGT. CDR3 bases: TGTGCCAGCGGCGGGCCGCGCTCCTACAATGAGCAGTTCTTC. Translated: CASGGPRSYNEQFF.